The 19 T cell receptor beta chains listed next were all sequenced from one sample in a study of blood T cell repertoires in COVID-19. Clones were sequenced by immunoSEQ multiplex PCR, and TCRdb holds only the in-frame ones, with some missing. The sample lists more than 60,000 clones, about 85% occurring once. Sequencing used peripheral blood. The receptors were sampled from a man aged 60-69 years with active or convalescent COVID-19.

This clone was seen more than once but under ten times. The chain links TRBV3-1 (or the pseudogene TRBV3-2) to TRBJ2-2; a weak D match, TRBD1 (5 bases). The V and J ends lost 5 bases and 4 bases respectively, with 11 bases between them. This CDR3 has 14 residues. Germline-derived CDR1 and CDR2 are LGHDT and YNNKEL (reference sequence). The CDR3 is CASSMAGSTGELFF. As DNA, the CDR3 is TGTGCCAGCAGCATGGCAGGGTCCACCGGGGAGCTGTTTTTT.

J is TRBJ1-1 and V is TRBV5-1; 10 nucleotides match TRBD1. This CDR3 contains 14 residues. Trimming cost V 4 bases and J 4 bases; bases outside gene matches: 4. Germline V gene lookup returns CDR1 SGHRS and CDR2 YFSETQ. The CDR3 protein is CASSPWTGGTEAFF. CDR3 bases: TGCGCCAGCAGCCCCTGGACAGGGGGCACTGAAGCTTTCTTT.

This clone showed up just a few times. The CDR3 protein is CASSGQLADTQYF. For the CDR3, the DNA is TGTGCCAGCAGCGGACAACTCGCAGATACGCAGTATTTT. This chain uses TRBV25-1 with TRBJ2-3; tentative D call: TRBD1 (5 bases). V was pared by 6 bases and J by 4 bases, with 11 bases between. This CDR3 spans 13 amino acids. CDR1 is MGHDK, CDR2 SYGVNS, per germline.

The rearrangement links TRBV15 to TRBJ1-1, with 7 nucleotides matching TRBD1. The CDR3 has 15 amino acids. Germline V CDR1 and CDR2: LNHNV, YYDKDF (reference sequence). Trimming cost V 1 base and J 0 bases; bases outside gene matches: 2. CDR3 DNA: TGTGCCACCAGCAGAGCCAGGGGGATGAACACTGAAGCTTTCTTT. Translated, it gives CATSRARGMNTEAFF. The full variable domain, completed using reference TRBV15 and TRBJ1-1, is DAMVIQNPRYQVTQFGKPVTLSCSQTLNHNVMYWYQQKSSQAPKLLFHYYDKDFNNEADTPDNFQSRRPNTSFCFLDIRSPGLGDTAMYLCATSRARGMNTEAFFGQGTRLTVV.

V usage is TRBV6-2 or TRBV6-3 and J usage is TRBJ2-7; 9 positions agree with TRBD2. The CDR3 is 17 amino acids. Germline assignment: CDR1 MNHEY and CDR2 SVGEGT. The V gene end was trimmed by 0 bases and the J gene end by 0 bases; junction bases not matched to a gene: 6. As DNA, the CDR3 is TGTGCCAGCAGTTACTCGGTTAGCGGGGGCGGCTCCTACGAGCAGTACTTC. It is translated as CASSYSVSGGGSYEQYF.

This clone was seen a single time. This sequence joins TRBV29-1 and TRBJ2-7, with D tentatively TRBD1 (6 bases). The V and J ends lost 7 bases and 3 bases respectively, with 16 bases between them. The germline V gene encodes CDR1 SQVTM and CDR2 ANQGSEA. This CDR3 region has 13 residues. CDR3 coding DNA: TGCAGCGCCGCCGTGGGACAAAACTACGAGCAGTACTTC. Translation: CSAAVGQNYEQYF.

This chain connects TRBV6-5 to TRBJ1-5; perhaps TRBD1 as D (6 bases). CDR1 is MNHEY and CDR2 is SVGAGI in the germline V gene. Trimming removed 5 bases from V and 5 bases from J, with 13 bases in between. The length of the CDR3 is 14 residues. The CDR3 DNA is TGTGCCAGCAGTAGCCCAGGGGCTGATCAGCCCCAGCATTTT. Translated: CASSSPGADQPQHF.

The V gene is TRBV6-5, the J gene TRBJ1-6; D might be TRBD1 (5 bases). The germline gives CDR1 MNHEY, CDR2 SVGAGI. Trimming took off 2 bases at V and 7 bases at J, with 12 bases between the two ends. The CDR3 runs 15 residues. CDR3 sequence reads: CASSYGGTGNSPLHF. The CDR3 region has the DNA TGTGCCAGCAGTTACGGGGGGACGGGAAATTCACCCCTCCACTTT.

The V gene is TRBV5-6, the J gene TRBJ1-1; tentatively, D is TRBD1 (6 bases). This CDR3 has 15 residues. Germline V gives CDR1 SGHDT, CDR2 YYEEEE. V was clipped by 4 bases and J by 4 bases, with 17 bases between them. CDR3 sequence (DNA): TGTGCCAGCAGCCGCTTCGTGGGGGCAGGCACTGAAGCTTTCTTT. Protein sequence: CASSRFVGAGTEAFF.

V is TRBV7-8 and J is TRBJ1-6; 11 bases agree with TRBD1. J gave up 7 bases and V 4 bases, and 3 bases lay outside the gene matches. The germline V gene has CDR1 SGHVS and CDR2 FQNEAQ. The length of the CDR3 is 15 residues. CDR3 sequence (DNA): TGTGCCAGCAGCTCCGGACAGGGGGCAAATTCACCCCTCCACTTT. Its protein product is CASSSGQGANSPLHF.

The chain carries TRBV18 and TRBJ2-1; the match to TRBD1 covers 8 bases. V dropped 6 bases and J dropped 4; count of bases not matched to a gene: 5. The CDR3 runs to 14 residues. Germline V CDR1 and CDR2: KGHSH, LQKENI. The CDR3 sequence is CASSDRGPYNEQFF. The CDR3 DNA follows: TGTGCCAGCTCCGACAGGGGCCCTTACAATGAGCAGTTCTTC.

The chain uses TRBV12-5 and TRBJ2-2; 7 bases match TRBD1. Trimming cost V 5 bases and J 2 bases; bases outside gene matches: 2. The CDR3 is 14 amino acids. Germline V lookup: CDR1 LGHNT, CDR2 FRNRAP. The CDR3 is CASGRDRNTGELFF. CDR3 DNA: TGTGCTAGTGGTCGGGACAGAAACACCGGGGAGCTGTTTTTT. Full variable domain (remainder filled in from reference TRBV12-5 and TRBJ2-2): DARVTQTPRHKVTEMGQEVTMRCQPILGHNTVFWYRQTMMQGLELLAYFRNRAPLDDSGMPKDRFSAEMPDATLATLKIQPSEPRDSAVYFCASGRDRNTGELFFGEGSRLTVL.

This clone was seen more than once but under ten times. The gene calls are TRBV2 and TRBJ2-1; a possible D gene is TRBD1 (6 bases). V gave up 7 bases and J gave up 1 base, with 14 bases separating them. This CDR3 region has 15 residues. Germline CDR1 and CDR2: SNHLY and FYNNEI. CDR3 nucleotides: TGTGCCAGCACCCCCAGGGGCGTTTCCTACAATGAGCAGTTCTTC. It codes for CASTPRGVSYNEQFF.

Many counts were recorded for this clone. The chain uses TRBV27 and TRBJ2-2; 8 bases fit TRBD2. Trimming cost V 10 bases and J 2 bases; bases outside gene matches: 6. CDR1 and CDR2 (germline): MNHEY, SMNVEV (reference sequence). There are 14 residues in the CDR3. As DNA, the CDR3 is TGTGCCACCTTAGCGGGGACCAACACCGGGGAGCTGTTTTTT. Its protein is CATLAGTNTGELFF.

The rearrangement joins TRBV6-2 or TRBV6-3 to TRBJ2-5, with TRBD2 matching 7 bases. Germline-derived CDR1 and CDR2 are MNHEY and SVGEGT. The CDR3 has 17 amino acids. V was pared by 0 bases and J by 2 bases, with 9 bases of the junction left unmatched. The CDR3 DNA is TGTGCCAGCAGTTACTCGAGAGCGGGGATCTTACAAGAGACCCAGTACTTC. It codes for CASSYSRAGILQETQYF.

The sample holds a few counts of this clone. The rearrangement links TRBV3-1 (or the pseudogene TRBV3-2) to TRBJ2-1; TRBD1 agrees at 10 bases. The CDR3 length is 14 residues. V trimming: 2 bases; J trimming: 6 bases; junction bases outside the gene matches: 1. Germline V gene data show CDR1 as LGHDT and CDR2 as YNNKEL (reference sequence). The CDR3 protein is CASSQRTGGNEQFF. The DNA for the CDR3 is TGTGCCAGCAGCCAAAGGACAGGGGGCAATGAGCAGTTCTTC.

The chain employs TRBV12-5 and TRBJ1-2; D remains unclear. Germline CDR1 LGHNT, CDR2 FRNRAP. V lost 3 bases and J 2 bases, leaving 4 bases between the germline ends. CDR3 length: 12 amino acids. CDR3 sequence reads: CASGLQNYGYTF. The CDR3 DNA reads TGTGCTAGTGGTTTACAGAACTATGGCTACACCTTC. Supplemented by reference TRBV12-5 and TRBJ1-2, the full variable domain reads DARVTQTPRHKVTEMGQEVTMRCQPILGHNTVFWYRQTMMQGLELLAYFRNRAPLDDSGMPKDRFSAEMPDATLATLKIQPSEPRDSAVYFCASGLQNYGYTFGSGTRLTVV.

This chain uses TRBV7-2 with TRBJ2-5; TRBD2 matches 10 bases. Per germline, CDR1 SGHTA and CDR2 FQGNSA. The CDR3 is 16 amino acids. The V gene end was trimmed by 0 bases and the J gene end by 1 base; junction bases not matched to a gene: 2. For the CDR3, the DNA is TGTGCCAGCAGCTTAGCCCGGACTAGCGGCCAAGAGACCCAGTACTTC. Translated: CASSLARTSGQETQYF.

The V gene is TRBV5-1, the J gene TRBJ2-5; 13 positions agree with TRBD2. Germline V lookup: CDR1 SGHRS, CDR2 YFSETQ. With V trimmed by 4 bases and J by 2 bases, 2 bases remained unmatched. This CDR3 is built from 15 residues. The CDR3 nucleotides are TGCGCCAGCAGCCTGGGACTAGCGGGGCAAGAGACCCAGTACTTC. Translation gives CASSLGLAGQETQYF. Full variable domain (rest looked up from reference TRBV5-1 and TRBJ2-5): KAGVTQTPRYLIKTRGQQVTLSCSPISGHRSVSWYQQTPGQGLQFLFEYFSETQRNKGNFPGRFSGRQFSNSRSEMNVSTLELGDSALYLCASSLGLAGQETQYFGPGTRLLVL.